This TCR beta chain was sequenced during a study of blood T cell repertoires in COVID-19. The CDR3 is 14 residues long. Trimming cost V 0 bases and J 1 base, with 6 bases left between them. Looked up from germline, CDR1 is SGHRS and CDR2 is YFSETQ. Some clones are missing from TCRdb's copy, which holds only in-frame ones; the method was immunoSEQ multiplex PCR. This sample carries 15,000 to 16,000 clones, approximately 83% of them seen once, and the ten largest clones take about a third. Sequenced: peripheral blood. The sequence was obtained from a man aged 70 or older in a cohort sampled during active COVID-19. J is TRBJ2-3 and V is TRBV5-1; D ambiguous. The CDR3 spells CASSLAPGTDTQYF. The CDR3 DNA follows: TGCGCCAGCAGCTTGGCCCCGGGCACAGATACGCAGTATTTT.